This T cell receptor beta chain is from a study of ipilimumab plus nivolumab after autologous stem cell transplantation. Sequenced by immunoSEQ multiplex PCR; TCRdb stores in-frame clones only, minus some. Of 37,000 or so clones in the sample, nearly 95% are singletons; the top ten hold more than 0.7%. The sample consisted of PBMCs, taken in a trial of ipilimumab plus nivolumab as post-transplant consolidation. This sequence originates from a male donor with multiple myeloma.

The CDR3 protein is CATQPGRANTGELFF. The CDR3 nucleotides are TGTGCCACTCAACCGGGACGGGCGAACACCGGGGAGCTGTTTTTT. This sequence joins TRBV19 and TRBJ2-2; D tentatively reads TRBD1 or TRBD2 (5 bases each). In germline, CDR1 is LNHDA, CDR2 SQIVND (reference sequence). This CDR3 has 15 amino acids. Trimming took 10 bases from V and 0 from J, leaving 15 bases between them.